This T cell receptor beta chain was profiled in a study of response to subunit inactivated influenza vaccine. This clonotype was recorded once. TCRdb redid the calling of the RT-PCR reads with MiXCR, one entry per CDR3 protein. The sample carries roughly 620,000 distinct CDR3 sequences, 11% recorded once. V shed 3 bases and J shed 4 bases, with 15 bases lying between them. CDR1 is SEHNR and CDR2 is FQNEAQ in the germline V gene (reference sequence). CDR3 size: 15 residues. The same data also went into a second study, on T cells expressing NK-cell markers. As that report states: Template switching by 5'RACE with UMIs generated the TCR beta cDNA.

The clonotype was recovered from a man aged 50 or older who received an inactivated influenza vaccine. This material consisted of PBMCs from blood, taken on the day of vaccination. The V gene is TRBV7-9, the J gene TRBJ1-2; TRBD1 might be the D (5 bases). This CDR3 reads CASSLAQGRIYGYTF. The CDR3 nucleotides are TGTGCCAGCAGCTTGGCTCAGGGACGGATCTATGGCTACACCTTC.